What follows describes a single TCR beta chain. The entry originates in a study of blood T cells in healthy people across ages. Through a sample-barcoded 5' primer and a J-beta primer mix, a second PCR was run for 7 to 11 cycles. Each CDR3 protein gets one entry after TCRdb re-called the 5' RACE reads with MiXCR. Of more than 600,000 distinct CDR3 sequences listed, about 25% are singletons. V lost 0 bases and J lost 1; bases outside the gene matches: 0. Germline lookup yields CDR1 MNHNY and CDR2 SVGAGI (reference sequence). This CDR3 region has 15 residues. This sample also appeared in a second study, on T cells of mothers and their children.

The V and J genes are TRBV6-6 and TRBJ2-3; 8 bases are shared with TRBD2. The TCR sequence derives from a boy between 10 and 17 years old in good health. Sample: blood. The CDR3 here is CASSYSAGGTDTQYF. DNA for the CDR3: TGTGCCAGCAGTTACTCAGCGGGAGGCACAGATACGCAGTATTTT.